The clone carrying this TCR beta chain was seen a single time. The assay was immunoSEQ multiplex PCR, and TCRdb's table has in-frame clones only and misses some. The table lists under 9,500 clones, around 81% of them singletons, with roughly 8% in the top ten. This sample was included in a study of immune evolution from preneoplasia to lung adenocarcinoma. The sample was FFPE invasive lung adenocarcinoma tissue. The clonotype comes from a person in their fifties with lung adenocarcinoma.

CDR3: CASSRQGGIDTQYF. DNA of the CDR3: TGTGCCAGCAGCCGACAGGGAGGGATTGATACGCAGTATTTT. The V gene is TRBV11-2, the J gene TRBJ2-3; D is possibly TRBD1 or TRBD2 (7 bases each). Germline V gives CDR1 SGHAT, CDR2 FQNNGV. This CDR3 region has 14 residues. The ends were cut back, 5 bases at V and 6 bases at J, with 15 bases in the middle.